The subject of this entry is one TCR beta chain. The antigen is unknown. This entry is derived from a study of T cells in localized non-small cell lung cancer. Study-wide results and caveats: Clonality peaked in uninvolved adjacent lung rather than tumor. Higher blood T cell density tracked longer overall survival. Sequencing involved a lone tumor region, leaving heterogeneity possible.

This CDR3 spans 16 amino acids. The table came from immunoSEQ multiplex PCR; TCRdb's copy has only in-frame clones and leaves some out. Of tens of thousands of clones in the sample, about 91% are singletons; the top ten hold around 14%. The receptor was derived from a man aged 35 to 70 with stage I squamous cell lung carcinoma. The sequencing used peripheral blood, collected before any cancer treatment. V is TRBV21-1 and J is TRBJ2-1; the table's D call of TRBD1 was not tested on the DNA. TRBV21-1 is designated a pseudogene. This CDR3 is CASSKTDHRVRVCQFF. CDR3 nucleotides: TGTGCCAGCAGCAAGACCGACCACAGGGTTCGCGTATGTCAGTTCTTC.